These 21 T cell receptor beta chains were all obtained from the same sample, sequenced in a study of blood T cell repertoires in COVID-19. Sequenced by immunoSEQ multiplex PCR; TCRdb stores in-frame clones only, minus some. Of around 200,000 clones in the sample, roughly 84% were seen once. The sample consisted of peripheral blood. The receptor source for this set is a woman between 40 and 55 years old with COVID-19, enrolled during active disease.

V usage is TRBV4-1 and J usage is TRBJ2-7; 7 bases line up with TRBD1. With 4 bases clipped from V and 6 bases from J, the junction kept 15 bases outside the gene matches. CDR1 MGHRA and CDR2 YSYEKL come from the germline V gene. The CDR3 is made up of 16 amino acids. The CDR3 region has the DNA TGCGCCAGCAGCCGCCTTTCCTCAGGGGGTATTAGCGAGCAGTACTTC. Translating gives CASSRLSSGGISEQYF.

V is TRBV19 and J is TRBJ2-1, with D possibly being TRBD2 (6 bases). Trimming stripped 3 bases from V and 6 bases from J, with 15 bases between. Germline V CDR1 and CDR2: LNHDA, SQIVND (reference sequence). The CDR3 is 15 amino acids. The CDR3 loop is CASSMGRLAFNEQFF. In nucleotides, the CDR3 is TGTGCCAGTAGTATGGGTCGGCTAGCGTTCAATGAGCAGTTCTTC.

CDR3 sequence reads: CASSPPGQGVLEQYF. The CDR3 nucleotides are TGTGCCAGCTCGCCGCCGGGACAGGGTGTTCTGGAGCAGTACTTC. The chain uses TRBV18 and TRBJ2-7; 9 bases align to TRBD1. The CDR3 contains 15 residues. Per germline, CDR1 KGHSH and CDR2 LQKENI. V was pared by 6 bases and J by 7 bases, with 13 bases of the junction left unmatched. Drawing the rest from reference TRBV18 and TRBJ2-7, the complete variable domain is NAGVMQNPRHLVRRRGQEARLRCSPMKGHSHVYWYRQLPEEGLKFMVYLQKENIIDESGMPKERFSAEFPKEGPSILRIQQVVRGDSAAYFCASSPPGQGVLEQYFGPGTRLTVT.

The chain employs TRBV5-1 and TRBJ1-1; TRBD1 matches at 10 bases. This CDR3 is 14 amino acids long. The V and J ends lost 0 bases and 6 bases, in that order; junction bases with no gene match: 2. Germline V gives CDR1 SGHRS, CDR2 YFSETQ. In nucleotides, the CDR3 is TGCGCCAGCAGCTTGGAAGGACAGGGGGCTGAAGCTTTCTTT. Its translation: CASSLEGQGAEAFF.

V and J are TRBV19 and TRBJ1-4; 7 bases are shared with TRBD1. Germline assignment: CDR1 LNHDA and CDR2 SQIVND (reference sequence). This CDR3 is 14 amino acids long. The junction had 5 bases not matched to a gene; V was cut back by 5 bases and J by 5 bases. DNA for the CDR3: TGTGCCAGTAGTTCCGGGACAGCAAATGAAAAACTGTTTTTT. Encoded protein: CASSSGTANEKLFF.

This chain joins TRBV28 and TRBJ2-1; no reliable D call. V dropped 6 bases and J dropped 7 bases, with 13 bases sitting between them. The CDR3 extends over 13 amino acids. Germline V gene sequence: CDR1 MDHEN, CDR2 SYDVKM. The CDR3 sequence: CASSPGFVNEQFF. For the CDR3, the DNA is TGTGCCAGCAGCCCCGGGTTTGTGAATGAGCAGTTCTTC.

V and J are TRBV29-1 and TRBJ2-7; unclear D gene. Germline CDR1 and CDR2: SQVTM and ANQGSEA. The V gene lost 2 bases and the J gene lost 0 bases, with 14 bases spanning the gap. The CDR3 is 15 residues long. The CDR3 DNA reads TGCAGCGTTGAAAAGAGGATCGACGGCTCCTACGAGCAGTACTTC. Its translation: CSVEKRIDGSYEQYF.

This chain joins TRBV7-8 and TRBJ1-2; 11 positions agree with TRBD1. There are 14 residues in the CDR3. V trimming: 2 bases; J trimming: 7 bases; junction bases outside the gene matches: 3. Germline CDR1 SGHVS, CDR2 FQNEAQ. The CDR3 nucleotides are TGTGCCAGCAGCTTACGGACAGGGGGCTTTGGCTACACCTTC. Translated, it gives CASSLRTGGFGYTF.

V usage is TRBV11-1 and J usage is TRBJ1-6; D remains ambiguous. The V gene's germline CDR1 is SGHAT and CDR2 FQDESV (reference sequence). This CDR3 has 15 residues. Trimming stripped 8 bases from V and 0 bases from J, with 11 bases between. CDR3 residues: CASAKRSSYNSPLHF. In nucleotides, the CDR3 is TGTGCCAGCGCAAAAAGGAGCTCCTATAATTCACCCCTCCACTTT.

V gene TRBV5-8 combines with J gene TRBJ2-5, with a possible D match to TRBD2 (7 bases). With 4 bases removed from V and 5 bases from J, the gap between germline ends came to 15 bases. CDR3 length: 14 amino acids. The germline gives CDR1 SGHTS, CDR2 YDEGEE. The DNA for the CDR3 is TGTGCCAGCAGCGACTGGGGGGGGCAGGAGACCCAGTACTTC. This sequence encodes CASSDWGGQETQYF.

The chain combines TRBV5-1 with TRBJ1-1; a weak D match, TRBD1 (5 bases). The length of the CDR3 is 12 residues. Germline V gene lookup returns CDR1 SGHRS and CDR2 YFSETQ. V gave up 6 bases and J gave up 3 bases, with 9 bases separating them. In DNA form, the CDR3 reads TGCGCCAGCAAAGGAGGGGACACTGAAGCTTTCTTT. It is translated as CASKGGDTEAFF.

The chain carries TRBV6-5 and TRBJ2-7; 7 bases line up with TRBD1. With V trimmed by 10 bases and J by 0 bases, 3 bases remained unmatched. This CDR3 has 12 amino acids. Germline assignment: CDR1 MNHEY and CDR2 SVGAGI. The CDR3 sequence: CATGGVSYEQYF. Written as DNA, the CDR3 is TGTGCCACAGGGGGTGTCTCCTACGAGCAGTACTTC.

The gene calls are TRBV6-5 and TRBJ1-1, with D perhaps TRBD1 (5 bases). Trimming stripped 7 bases from V and 7 bases from J, with 19 bases between. Germline CDR1 is MNHEY and CDR2 is SVGAGI. CDR3 length equals 14 residues. The CDR3, as DNA: TGTGCCAGCACCCTCGGGGGGAGGGTGGTTGAAGCTTTCTTT. Its protein is CASTLGGRVVEAFF.

Comments on this clone: A read error may account for a junction end that differs from germline. The J gene is TRBJ2-2, the V gene TRBV28, with 8 positions matching TRBD1. Looked up from germline, CDR1 is MDHEN and CDR2 is SYDVKM. The CDR3 loop spans 15 amino acids. The CDR3 loop is CVSRPRDRMTGELFF. The CDR3 nucleotides are TGTGTCAGCAGACCCCGGGACAGGATGACCGGGGAGCTGTTTTTT.

This clone turned up a few times. The chain employs TRBV7-9 and TRBJ2-3, with 8 nucleotides matching TRBD2. The V gene end was trimmed by 5 bases and the J gene end by 6 bases; junction bases not matched to a gene: 13. The CDR3 sequence is 16 residues long. Germline V gene data show CDR1 as SEHNR and CDR2 as FQNEAQ (reference sequence). CDR3 sequence reads: CASSHLTGGFRDTQYF. The CDR3 region has the DNA TGTGCCAGCAGCCATCTGACGGGGGGGTTCCGGGATACGCAGTATTTT.

The chain uses TRBV7-9 and TRBJ1-6, with 11 bases fitting TRBD1. The V and J ends lost 1 base and 10 bases, in that order; junction bases with no gene match: 6. This CDR3 has 16 residues. Germline lookup yields CDR1 SEHNR and CDR2 FQNEAQ (reference sequence). The CDR3 nucleotides are TGTGCCAGCAGCTTAGAGGGGACAGGGGGAAGATCACCCCTCCACTTT. Translated, it gives CASSLEGTGGRSPLHF.

The chain couples TRBV21-1 to TRBJ1-2; the D segment call TRBD1 is taken from the table without a DNA check. TRBV21-1 is a listed pseudogene. There are 12 residues in the CDR3. The CDR3 coding sequence is TGTGCCAGCAGCAACAGGGTGCGTGGCTACACCTTC. This encodes CASSNRVRGYTF.

The CDR3 nucleotides are TGCGCCAGCACGACGGGGCGGACAGAGCAATACTCTGGAAACACCATATATTTT. It specifies CASTTGRTEQYSGNTIYF. V and J are TRBV23-1 and TRBJ1-3; TRBD1 is a possible D gene (6 bases). TRBV23-1 has ORF status, its function being uncertain. CDR3 size: 18 residues. V was shortened by 7 bases and J by 0 bases, with 22 bases between the two germline ends.

The table lists this clone with a few counts. The chain joins TRBV6-1 to TRBJ1-5, with D perhaps matching TRBD1 (5 bases). This CDR3 is 17 amino acids long. V was pared by 2 bases and J by 7 bases, with 21 bases between. The germline V gene encodes CDR1 MNHNS and CDR2 SASEGT. This CDR3 reads CASSEWGGRAFRQPQHF. The CDR3 nucleotides read TGTGCCAGCAGTGAATGGGGGGGAAGGGCTTTTCGGCAGCCCCAGCATTTT.

This chain links TRBV24-1 with TRBJ2-1; D call uncertain. V was cut by 0 bases and J by 8 bases, with 4 bases left in between. The CDR3 length is 12 residues. The germline gives CDR1 KGHDR, CDR2 SFDVKD. CDR3 amino acids: CATSDLVDEQFF. The DNA for the CDR3 is TGTGCCACCAGTGATTTGGTCGATGAGCAGTTCTTC.

The chain combines TRBV5-4 with TRBJ1-2; TRBD1 matches at 8 bases. The trim removed 1 base at V and 8 bases at J, leaving 7 bases unmatched. The CDR3 has 14 residues. Germline-derived CDR1 and CDR2 are SGHNT and YYREEE (reference sequence). Here the CDR3 DNA reads TGTGCCAGCAGCTTGACCCGACAGGGGCGGGGCTACACCTTC. It yields the protein CASSLTRQGRGYTF. Looking up the rest from reference TRBV5-4 and TRBJ1-2 gives the full variable domain: ETGVTQSPTHLIKTRGQQVTLRCSSQSGHNTVSWYQQALGQGPQFIFQYYREEENGRGNFPPRFSGLQFPNYSSELNVNALELDDSALYLCASSLTRQGRGYTFGSGTRLTVV.